These T cell receptor beta chains were read from a single sample in a study of T cells in Graves' hyperthyroidism and ophthalmopathy. One entry per CDR3 protein, called by TCRdb with MiXCR from the multiplex PCR reads. The profile covers 300,000 to 450,000 distinct CDR3 sequences, with less than 20% appearing a single time and about a quarter taken by the ten largest. The source material was blood. The source of these receptors is a woman aged 18 to 35 with Graves' hyperthyroidism that later progressed to Graves' ophthalmopathy. Each CDR3 is given with its conserved first and last residue. Each record gives: clone size, V gene, J gene, D gene, CDR3 protein, CDR3 DNA. D genes are given only for firm matches. The size entry is marked missing in some rows and otherwise reads once, few, many or a size class.

few	TRBV7-9	TRBJ2-3	NA	CASSLAILTSTDTQYF	TGTGCCAGCAGCTTAGCGATACTAACGAGCACAGATACGCAGTATTTT
NA	TRBV3-1	TRBJ1-2	TRBD1	CASSPPTGIVGYTF	TGTGCCAGCAGCCCCCCGACAGGGATCGTGGGCTACACCTTC
many	TRBV28	TRBJ2-5	NA	CASSLIPRASFETQYF	TGTGCCAGCAGTTTAATACCCCGGGCTAGCTTTGAGACCCAGTACTTC
many	TRBV2	TRBJ2-5	TRBD2	CASRLAGQETQYF	TGTGCCAGCAGACTAGCGGGCCAAGAGACCCAGTACTTC
few	TRBV6-5	TRBJ2-7	NA	CASSYSGGSERENEQYF	TGTGCCAGCAGTTACTCAGGGGGCAGCGAGCGGGAGAACGAGCAGTACTTC
many	TRBV20-1	TRBJ1-4	TRBD1	CSARTDHRGRRGKLFF	TGCAGTGCCCGCACCGACCACAGGGGGCGGAGGGGAAAACTGTTTTTT
NA	TRBV3-1	TRBJ1-5	TRBD1	CASSPRDRGYQPQHF	TGTGCCAGCAGCCCCCGGGACAGGGGGTATCAGCCCCAGCATTTT
many	TRBV12-3/TRBV12-4	TRBJ2-5	TRBD1	CASSPPTGQDQETQYF	TGTGCCAGCAGTCCCCCAACTGGACAGGACCAAGAGACCCAGTACTTC
few	TRBV5-1	TRBJ2-1	NA	CASSLIGTLSYNEQFF	TGCGCCAGCAGCTTAATCGGGACCCTGTCCTACAATGAGCAGTTCTTC
few	TRBV7-3	TRBJ2-7	NA	CASSLDGGEQYF	TGTGCCAGCAGCTTAGACGGTGGGGAGCAGTACTTC
many	TRBV7-9	TRBJ2-3	NA	CASSFPGDSGGTDTQYF	TGTGCCAGCAGCTTCCCCGGGGATAGCGGAGGAACAGATACGCAGTATTTT
many	TRBV28	TRBJ2-1	TRBD2	CASSQLTSGRTYNEQFF	TGTGCCAGCAGCCAACTTACTAGCGGGAGAACCTACAATGAGCAGTTCTTC
NA	TRBV18	TRBJ1-2	NA	CASSSTREGYTF	TGTGCCAGCTCATCCACAAGGGAAGGCTACACCTTC
many	TRBV24-1	TRBJ2-6	NA	CATSDSGRFSGANVLTF	TGTGCCACCAGTGATTCGGGACGGTTCTCTGGGGCCAACGTCCTGACTTTC
NA	TRBV28	TRBJ2-1	NA	CASSRPVAASSYNEQFF	TGTGCCAGCAGTCGCCCTGTGGCGGCCAGCTCCTACAATGAGCAGTTCTTC
NA	TRBV13	TRBJ2-7	NA	CASSSSGSRGHELYF	TGTGCCAGCAGCTCCTCAGGGTCAAGGGGCCACGAGCTGTACTTC
NA	TRBV24-1	TRBJ2-3	TRBD2	CATSDLGNGTSGRVADTQYF	TGTGCCACCAGTGATTTGGGAAACGGGACTAGCGGGAGAGTGGCAGATACGCAGTATTTT
NA	TRBV10-3	TRBJ2-7	TRBD1	CAISALGQGGYRGQYF	TGTGCCATCAGTGCTCTCGGACAGGGAGGTTATCGCGGGCAGTACTTC
NA	TRBV7-6	TRBJ2-4	TRBD1	CASSLGGQGNIQYF	TGTGCCAGCAGCTTAGGGGGACAGGGAAACATTCAGTACTTC
many	TRBV7-3	TRBJ2-5	TRBD1	CASSIFGQGRGETQYF	TGTGCCAGCAGCATCTTTGGACAGGGGAGGGGGGAGACCCAGTACTTC
few	TRBV10-3	TRBJ2-5	NA	CAISDSLAEQETQYF	TGTGCCATCTCAGACAGTTTGGCAGAGCAAGAGACCCAGTACTTC
many	TRBV28	TRBJ2-4	TRBD1	CASSPIGTDKILAKNIQYF	TGTGCCAGCAGTCCAATCGGGACAGATAAAATCCTAGCCAAAAACATTCAGTACTTC
NA	TRBV28	TRBJ2-7	NA	CASSTRQTILLYEQYF	TGTGCCAGCAGTACCAGACAGACTATCCTTCTCTACGAGCAGTACTTC
many	TRBV7-8	TRBJ2-5	NA	CASSPALVGPTETQYF	TGTGCCAGCAGCCCCGCTCTGGTCGGTCCAACGGAGACCCAGTACTTC
NA	TRBV7-9	TRBJ2-2	NA	CASSSYGNTGELFF	TGTGCCAGCAGCTCTTATGGTAATACCGGGGAGCTGTTTTTT
many	TRBV7-2	TRBJ2-7	NA	CASSLVGTSGEQYF	TGTGCCAGCAGCTTAGTAGGAACTTCTGGCGAGCAGTACTTC
NA	TRBV19	TRBJ2-3	TRBD1	CASSMGTASTDTQYF	TGTGCCAGTAGTATGGGGACAGCAAGCACAGATACGCAGTATTTT
NA	TRBV7-2	TRBJ2-2	NA	CASSLKRLMNTGELFF	TGTGCCAGCAGCTTAAAGCGGCTGATGAACACCGGGGAGCTGTTTTTT
many	TRBV12-3/TRBV12-4	TRBJ2-7	TRBD1	CASSLGDRDPYEQYF	TGTGCCAGCAGTTTAGGGGACAGGGACCCCTACGAGCAGTACTTC
many	TRBV20-1	TRBJ2-1	NA	CSATLNPTGSYNEQFF	TGCAGTGCTACACTAAACCCGACAGGCTCCTACAATGAGCAGTTCTTC
few	TRBV19	TRBJ1-1	NA	CASSPATRNTEAFF	TGTGCCAGTAGTCCCGCGACAAGGAACACTGAAGCTTTCTTT
NA	TRBV10-3	TRBJ1-6	NA	CAISEIHTGQISHYNSPLHF	TGTGCCATCAGTGAGATTCACACCGGACAAATTTCTCACTATAATTCACCCCTCCACTTT
NA	TRBV6-1	TRBJ1-1	TRBD1	CASSARETGEAFF	TGTGCCAGCAGTGCTCGGGAGACAGGGGAAGCTTTCTTT
many	TRBV20-1	TRBJ1-5	TRBD1	CSARDSRTGNSNQPQHF	TGCAGTGCTAGAGATTCTCGGACAGGGAACAGCAATCAGCCCCAGCATTTT
NA	TRBV20-1	TRBJ2-1	NA	CSARPLGNEEFF	TGCAGTGCTAGACCCCTCGGAAACGAGGAGTTCTTC
NA	TRBV14	TRBJ2-7	TRBD2	CASSRPTSGRLTYEQYF	TGTGCCAGCAGCCGCCCGACTAGCGGGAGATTAACGTACGAGCAGTACTTC
NA	TRBV6-4	TRBJ2-2	TRBD1	CASSLTGEYTGELFF	TGTGCCAGCAGCCTGACAGGGGAATACACCGGGGAGCTGTTTTTT
few	TRBV7-9	TRBJ2-2	TRBD1	CASSSSEDRGQDTGELFF	TGTGCCAGCAGCTCCTCCGAGGACAGGGGGCAAGACACCGGGGAGCTGTTTTTT
NA	TRBV5-8	TRBJ2-7	NA	CASSDTAVYEQYF	TGTGCCAGCAGTGACACGGCCGTCTACGAGCAGTACTTC
few	TRBV19	TRBJ1-1	TRBD1	CASEKGRDRVTEAFF	TGTGCCAGTGAGAAGGGCCGGGACAGGGTTACTGAAGCTTTCTTT
NA	TRBV5-1	TRBJ2-5	TRBD1	CAGRPYLGTGKETQYF	TGCGCCGGCAGACCCTACCTGGGGACAGGGAAAGAGACCCAGTACTTC
many	TRBV5-5	TRBJ2-5	NA	CASSPGAQGETQYF	TGTGCCAGCAGCCCGGGGGCACAGGGTGAGACCCAGTACTTC
many	TRBV28	TRBJ1-5	NA	CASTASLGQPQHF	TGTGCCAGCACCGCTTCGTTGGGTCAGCCCCAGCATTTT
many	TRBV7-2	TRBJ1-3	NA	CASSLDFSSGNTIYF	TGTGCCAGCAGCTTAGATTTCAGCTCTGGAAACACCATATATTTT
once	TRBV6-5	TRBJ2-7	NA	CTSSYSSGEQYF	TGTACCAGCAGTTACTCGAGCGGTGAGCAGTACTTC
many	TRBV20-1	TRBJ1-4	NA	CSARSPGEKLFF	TGCAGTGCTAGGAGTCCCGGTGAAAAACTGTTTTTT
NA	TRBV6-1	TRBJ2-7	TRBD1	CASTPGQGGEQYF	TGTGCCAGCACGCCGGGACAGGGCGGCGAGCAGTACTTC
many	TRBV3-1	TRBJ1-1	NA	CASSHQTKAFF	TGTGCCAGCAGCCATCAGACAAAGGCTTTCTTT
NA	TRBV25-1	TRBJ2-5	NA	CASSEFRVQETQYF	TGTGCCAGCAGTGAATTCCGGGTCCAAGAGACCCAGTACTTC
NA	TRBV7-8	TRBJ2-3	NA	CASSLAPQEHTDTQYF	TGTGCCAGCAGCTTAGCCCCCCAGGAGCACACAGATACGCAGTATTTT
many	TRBV28	TRBJ2-1	TRBD2	CASSRSGTSGNEQFF	TGTGCCAGCAGTCGATCCGGGACTAGCGGCAATGAGCAGTTCTTC